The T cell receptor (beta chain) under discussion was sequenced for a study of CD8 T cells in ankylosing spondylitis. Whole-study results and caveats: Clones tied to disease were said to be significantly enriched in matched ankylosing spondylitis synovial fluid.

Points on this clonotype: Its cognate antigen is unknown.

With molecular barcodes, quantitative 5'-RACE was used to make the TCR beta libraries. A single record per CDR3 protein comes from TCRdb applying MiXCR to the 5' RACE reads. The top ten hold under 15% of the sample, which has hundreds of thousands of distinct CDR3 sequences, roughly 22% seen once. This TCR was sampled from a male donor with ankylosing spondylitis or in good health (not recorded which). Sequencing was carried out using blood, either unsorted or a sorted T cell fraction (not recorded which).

This chain's CDR3 is CASSKLKRGSTYTDTQYF. CDR3 in DNA: TGTGCCAGCAGCAAACTGAAGCGGGGGAGCACATACACAGATACGCAGTATTTT. This chain joins TRBV21-1 and TRBJ2-3; the table names TRBD2, a call not compared with the DNA. TRBV21-1 is listed as a pseudogene. CDR3 length: 18 residues.